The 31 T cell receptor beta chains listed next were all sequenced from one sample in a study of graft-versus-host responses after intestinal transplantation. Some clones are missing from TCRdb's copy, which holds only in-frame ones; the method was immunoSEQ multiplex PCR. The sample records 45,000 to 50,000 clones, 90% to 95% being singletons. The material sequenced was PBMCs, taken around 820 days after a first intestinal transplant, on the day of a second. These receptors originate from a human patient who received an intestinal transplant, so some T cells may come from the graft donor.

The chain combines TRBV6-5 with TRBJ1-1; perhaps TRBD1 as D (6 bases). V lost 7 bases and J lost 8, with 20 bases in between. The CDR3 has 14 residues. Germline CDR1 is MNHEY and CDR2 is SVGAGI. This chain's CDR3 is CASIKGGLVSEAFF. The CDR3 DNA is TGTGCCAGCATTAAGGGGGGCTTAGTCTCCGAAGCTTTCTTT.

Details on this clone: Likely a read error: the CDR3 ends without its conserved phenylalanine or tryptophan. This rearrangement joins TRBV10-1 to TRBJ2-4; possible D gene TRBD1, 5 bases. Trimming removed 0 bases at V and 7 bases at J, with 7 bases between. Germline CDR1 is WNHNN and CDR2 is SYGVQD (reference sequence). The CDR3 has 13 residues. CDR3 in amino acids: CASSESGVNIQYL. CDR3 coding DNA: TGCGCCAGCAGTGAGTCAGGGGTGAACATTCAGTACCTC.

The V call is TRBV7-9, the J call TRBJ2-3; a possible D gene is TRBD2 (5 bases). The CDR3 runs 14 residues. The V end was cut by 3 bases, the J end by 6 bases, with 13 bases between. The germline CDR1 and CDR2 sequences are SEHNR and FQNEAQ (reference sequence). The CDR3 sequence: CASSFSPGEDTQYF. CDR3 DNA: TGTGCCAGCAGCTTTTCCCCCGGGGAGGATACGCAGTATTTT.

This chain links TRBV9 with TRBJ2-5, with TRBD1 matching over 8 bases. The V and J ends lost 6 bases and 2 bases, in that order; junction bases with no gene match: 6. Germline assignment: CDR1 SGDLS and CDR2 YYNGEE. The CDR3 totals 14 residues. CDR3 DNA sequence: TGTGCCAGCACCCGACAGGGGTCGCAAGAGACCCAGTACTTC. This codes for CASTRQGSQETQYF.

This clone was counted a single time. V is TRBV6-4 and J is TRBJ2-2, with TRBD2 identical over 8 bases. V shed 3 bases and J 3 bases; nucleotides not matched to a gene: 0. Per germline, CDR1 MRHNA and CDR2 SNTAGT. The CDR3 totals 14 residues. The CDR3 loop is CASSERGDTGELFF. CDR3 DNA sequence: TGTGCCAGCAGTGAGCGGGGGGACACCGGGGAGCTGTTTTTT.

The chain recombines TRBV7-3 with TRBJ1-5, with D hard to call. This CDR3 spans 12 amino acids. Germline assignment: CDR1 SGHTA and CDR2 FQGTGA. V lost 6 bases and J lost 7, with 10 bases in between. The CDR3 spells CASRSTRQPQHF. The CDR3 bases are TGTGCCAGCAGATCTACACGGCAGCCCCAGCATTTT. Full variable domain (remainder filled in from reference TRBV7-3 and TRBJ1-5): GAGVSQTPSNKVTEKGKYVELRCDPISGHTALYWYRQSLGQGPEFLIYFQGTGAADDSGLPNDRFFAVRPEGSVSTLKIQRTERGDSAVYLCASRSTRQPQHFGDGTRLSIL.

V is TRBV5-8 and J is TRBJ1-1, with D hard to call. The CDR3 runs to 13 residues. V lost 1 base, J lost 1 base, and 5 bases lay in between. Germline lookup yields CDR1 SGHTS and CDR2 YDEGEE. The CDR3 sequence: CASSLIGNTEAFF. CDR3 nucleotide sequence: TGTGCCAGCAGCTTGATAGGGAACACTGAAGCTTTCTTT.

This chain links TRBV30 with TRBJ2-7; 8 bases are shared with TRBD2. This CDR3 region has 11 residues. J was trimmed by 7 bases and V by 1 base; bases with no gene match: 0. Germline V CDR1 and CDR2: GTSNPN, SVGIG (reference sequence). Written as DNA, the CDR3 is TGTGCCTGGAGTGCGGGGGGGGAGCAGTACTTC. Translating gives CAWSAGGEQYF.

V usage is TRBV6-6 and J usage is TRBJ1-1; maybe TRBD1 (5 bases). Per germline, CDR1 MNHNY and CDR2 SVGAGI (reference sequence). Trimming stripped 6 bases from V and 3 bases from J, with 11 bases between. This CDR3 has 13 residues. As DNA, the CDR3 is TGTGCCAGCAGCTGGGACGGATACACTGAAGCTTTCTTT. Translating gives CASSWDGYTEAFF.

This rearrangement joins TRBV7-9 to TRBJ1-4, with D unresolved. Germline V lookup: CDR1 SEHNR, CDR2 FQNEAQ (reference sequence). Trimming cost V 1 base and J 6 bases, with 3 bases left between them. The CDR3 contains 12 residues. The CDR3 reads CASSLEYEKLFF. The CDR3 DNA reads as TGTGCCAGCAGCTTAGAATATGAAAAACTGTTTTTT.

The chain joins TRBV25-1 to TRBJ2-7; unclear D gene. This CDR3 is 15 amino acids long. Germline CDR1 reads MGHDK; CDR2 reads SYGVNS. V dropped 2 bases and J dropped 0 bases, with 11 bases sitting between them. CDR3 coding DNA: TGTGCCAGCAGTGAAGGTTACAGAAACTCCTACGAGCAGTACTTC. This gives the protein CASSEGYRNSYEQYF.

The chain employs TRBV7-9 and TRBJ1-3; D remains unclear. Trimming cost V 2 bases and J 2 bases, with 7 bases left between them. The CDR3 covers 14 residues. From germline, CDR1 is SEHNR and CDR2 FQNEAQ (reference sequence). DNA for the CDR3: TGTGCCAGCAGCTTAAAGGGCCCTGGAAACACCATATATTTT. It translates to CASSLKGPGNTIYF. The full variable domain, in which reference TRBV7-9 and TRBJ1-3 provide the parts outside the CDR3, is DTGVSQNPRHKITKRGQNVTFRCDPISEHNRLYWYRQTLGQGPEFLTYFQNEAQLEKSRLLSDRFSAERPKGSFSTLEIQRTEQGDSAMYLCASSLKGPGNTIYFGEGSWLTVV.

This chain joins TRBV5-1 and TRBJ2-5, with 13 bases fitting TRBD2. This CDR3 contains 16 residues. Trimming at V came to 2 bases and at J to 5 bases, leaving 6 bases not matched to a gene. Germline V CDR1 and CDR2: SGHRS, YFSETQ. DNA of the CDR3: TGCGCCAGCAGCTTTCGACTAGCGGGGGGAAGGGAGACCCAGTACTTC. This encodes CASSFRLAGGRETQYF.

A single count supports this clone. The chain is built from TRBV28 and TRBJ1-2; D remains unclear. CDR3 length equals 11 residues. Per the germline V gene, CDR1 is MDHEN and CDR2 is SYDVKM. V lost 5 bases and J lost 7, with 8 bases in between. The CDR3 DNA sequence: TGTGCCAGCAGTACTTCAGGTGGCTACACCTTC. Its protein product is CASSTSGGYTF.

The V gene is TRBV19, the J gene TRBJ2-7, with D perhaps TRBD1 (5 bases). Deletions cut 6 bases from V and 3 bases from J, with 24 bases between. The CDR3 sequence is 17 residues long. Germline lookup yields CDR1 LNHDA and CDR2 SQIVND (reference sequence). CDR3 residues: CASSPDPIGRVNYEQYF. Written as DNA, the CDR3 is TGTGCCAGTAGCCCCGACCCCATCGGCAGGGTCAACTACGAGCAGTACTTC. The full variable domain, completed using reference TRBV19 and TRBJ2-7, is DGGITQSPKYLFRKEGQNVTLSCEQNLNHDAMYWYRQDPGQGLRLIYYSQIVNDFQKGDIAEGYSVSREKKESFPLTVTSAQKNPTAFYLCASSPDPIGRVNYEQYFGPGTRLTVT.

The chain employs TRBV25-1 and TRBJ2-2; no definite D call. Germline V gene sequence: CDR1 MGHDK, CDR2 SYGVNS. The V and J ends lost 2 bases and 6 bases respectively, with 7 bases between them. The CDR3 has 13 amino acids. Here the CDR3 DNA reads TGTGCCAGCAGTGAACAGGCAGCCGGGGAGCTGTTTTTT. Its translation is CASSEQAAGELFF.

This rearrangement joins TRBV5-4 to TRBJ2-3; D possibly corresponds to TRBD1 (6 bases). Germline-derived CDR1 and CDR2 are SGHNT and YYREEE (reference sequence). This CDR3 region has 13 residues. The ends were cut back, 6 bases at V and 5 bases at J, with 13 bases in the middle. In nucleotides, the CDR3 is TGTGCCAGCAAAGTACAGGGCCAAGATACGCAGTATTTT. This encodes CASKVQGQDTQYF.

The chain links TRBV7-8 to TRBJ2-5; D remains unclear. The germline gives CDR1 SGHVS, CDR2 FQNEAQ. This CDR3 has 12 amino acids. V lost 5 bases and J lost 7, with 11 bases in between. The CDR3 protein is CASSEEWGTQYF. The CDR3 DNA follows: TGTGCCAGCAGCGAAGAGTGGGGGACCCAGTACTTC. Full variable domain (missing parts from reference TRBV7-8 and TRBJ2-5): GAGVSQSPRYKVAKRGQDVALRCDPISGHVSLFWYQQALGQGPEFLTYFQNEAQLDKSGLPSDRFFAERPEGSVSTLKIQRTQQEDSAVYLCASSEEWGTQYFGPGTRLLVL.

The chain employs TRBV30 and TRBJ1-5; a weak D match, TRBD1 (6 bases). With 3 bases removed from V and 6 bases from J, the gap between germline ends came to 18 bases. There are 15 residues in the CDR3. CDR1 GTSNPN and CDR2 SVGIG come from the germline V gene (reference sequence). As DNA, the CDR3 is TGTGCCTGGAGCCTGGGGGACAATAGGCCTCAGCCCCAGCATTTT. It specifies CAWSLGDNRPQPQHF.

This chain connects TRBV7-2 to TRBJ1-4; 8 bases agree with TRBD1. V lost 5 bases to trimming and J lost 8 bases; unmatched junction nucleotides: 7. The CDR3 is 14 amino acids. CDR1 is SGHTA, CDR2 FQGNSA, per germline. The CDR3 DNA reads TGTGCCAGCAGCCCAGGGGGCGGGGTGGAAAAACTGTTTTTT. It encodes CASSPGGGVEKLFF.

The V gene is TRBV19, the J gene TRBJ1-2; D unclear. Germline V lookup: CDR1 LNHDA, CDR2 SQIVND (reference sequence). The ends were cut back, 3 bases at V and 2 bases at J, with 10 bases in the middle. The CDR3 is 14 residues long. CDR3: CASSIPMGNYGYTF. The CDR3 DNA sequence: TGTGCCAGTAGTATTCCTATGGGGAACTATGGCTACACCTTC.

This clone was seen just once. This CDR3 is CASSLEVSGNTIYF. Written as DNA, the CDR3 is TGCGCCAGCAGCTTGGAGGTCTCTGGAAACACCATATATTTT. The genes are TRBV5-1 and TRBJ1-3; D remains ambiguous. The germline V and J ends were trimmed by 0 bases and 0 bases, with 4 bases remaining between them. CDR1 and CDR2 (germline): SGHRS, YFSETQ. There are 14 residues in the CDR3.

The CDR3 reads CASRPPGQGYEQYF. CDR3 bases: TGTGCCAGCAGGCCTCCGGGACAGGGCTACGAGCAGTACTTC. The V and J genes are TRBV27 and TRBJ2-7, with 9 bases identical to TRBD1. The CDR3 length is 14 residues. After removal of 6 bases from V and 3 bases from J, the junction contained 6 bases not matched to a gene. Germline CDR1 MNHEY, CDR2 SMNVEV (reference sequence).

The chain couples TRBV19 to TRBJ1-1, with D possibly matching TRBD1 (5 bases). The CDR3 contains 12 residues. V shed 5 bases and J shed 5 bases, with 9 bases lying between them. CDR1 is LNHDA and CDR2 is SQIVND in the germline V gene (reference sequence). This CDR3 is CASSFGGTEAFF. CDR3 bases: TGTGCCAGTAGTTTCGGGGGGACTGAAGCTTTCTTT.

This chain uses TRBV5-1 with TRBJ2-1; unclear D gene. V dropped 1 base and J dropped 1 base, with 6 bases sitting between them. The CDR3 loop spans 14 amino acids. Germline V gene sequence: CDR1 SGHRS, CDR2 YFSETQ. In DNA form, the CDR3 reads TGCGCCAGCAGCTTGTCGTCATCCTACAATGAGCAGTTCTTC. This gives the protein CASSLSSSYNEQFF.

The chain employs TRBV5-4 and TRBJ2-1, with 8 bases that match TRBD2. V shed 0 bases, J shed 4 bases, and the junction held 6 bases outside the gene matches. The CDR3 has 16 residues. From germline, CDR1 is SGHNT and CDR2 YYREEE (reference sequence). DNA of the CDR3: TGTGCCAGCAGCTTGGGCCGGGAGGGCCCTTACAATGAGCAGTTCTTC. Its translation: CASSLGREGPYNEQFF.

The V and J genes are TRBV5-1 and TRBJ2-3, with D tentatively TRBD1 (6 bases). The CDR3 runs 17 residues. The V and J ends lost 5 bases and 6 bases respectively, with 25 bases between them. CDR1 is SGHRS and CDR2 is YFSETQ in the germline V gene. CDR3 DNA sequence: TGCGCCAGCAGATCCGGCAGGGGACAACTGCGCATTGATACGCAGTATTTT. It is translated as CASRSGRGQLRIDTQYF.

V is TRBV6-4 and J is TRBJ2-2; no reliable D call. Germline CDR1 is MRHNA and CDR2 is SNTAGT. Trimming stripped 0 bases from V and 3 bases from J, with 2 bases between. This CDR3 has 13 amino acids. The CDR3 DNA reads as TGTGCCAGCAGTGACTCGGACACCGGGGAGCTGTTTTTT. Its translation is CASSDSDTGELFF.

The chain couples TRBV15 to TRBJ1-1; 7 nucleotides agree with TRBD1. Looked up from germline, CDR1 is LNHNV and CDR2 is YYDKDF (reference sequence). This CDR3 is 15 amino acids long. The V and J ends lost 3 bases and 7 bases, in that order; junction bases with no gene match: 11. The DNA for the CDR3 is TGTGCCACCAGCAGTGTCGGGACAGAAATTCATGAAGCTTTCTTT. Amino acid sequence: CATSSVGTEIHEAFF.

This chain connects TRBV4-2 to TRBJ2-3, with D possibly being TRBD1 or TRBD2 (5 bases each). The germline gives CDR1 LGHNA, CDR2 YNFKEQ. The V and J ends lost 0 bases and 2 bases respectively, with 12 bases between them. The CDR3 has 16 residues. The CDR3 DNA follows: TGTGCCAGCAGCCAAGACGGGGCTAGGAACACAGATACGCAGTATTTT. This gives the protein CASSQDGARNTDTQYF.

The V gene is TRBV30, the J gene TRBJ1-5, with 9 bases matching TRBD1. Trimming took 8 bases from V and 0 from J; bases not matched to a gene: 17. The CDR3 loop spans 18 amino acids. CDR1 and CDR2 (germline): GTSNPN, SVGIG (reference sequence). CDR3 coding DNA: TGTGCCGGGACTTGGGGACAGGGCCTATTCTATAGCAATCAGCCCCAGCATTTT. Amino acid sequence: CAGTWGQGLFYSNQPQHF. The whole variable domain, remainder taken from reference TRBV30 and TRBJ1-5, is SQTIHQWPATLVQPVGSPLSLECTVEGTSNPNLYWYRQAAGRGLQLLFYSVGIGQISSEVPQNLSASRPQDRQFILSSKKLLLSDSGFYLCAGTWGQGLFYSNQPQHFGDGTRLSIL.